This TCR beta chain was documented in a study of cytomegalovirus exposure and HLA in healthy donors (dated by TCRdb to 2017 to 2019). Turning to the overall study: An earlier analysis of approximately 640 of the donors reported 250 to 300 Gb of sequence data and more than 90 million unique TCR beta sequences from about 200 million T cells. Around 300 gigabases of sequencing data and around 87 million unique TCR sequences were included in an early release covering 550 to 650 HLA-typed donors. The genetic ancestry cluster associated with self-reported Caucasian donors included over 65% of the approximately 400 genotyped donors. The study aimed to test whether cataloging public T cell receptors could reveal signatures of past pathogen exposure. The study used immunosequencing to profile the T cell repertoires of more than 650 subjects and linked those repertoires to cytomegalovirus serostatus. A separate validation cohort of about 110 different subjects was used in addition to the approximately 700-subject first cohort. High-throughput TCR immunosequencing, statistical association of individual TCRs with disease status, and machine learning were combined to predict cytomegalovirus infection status. In a later analysis, previously published TCR beta repertoires from fewer than 750 donors were re-analyzed and high-resolution HLA genotyping was added so that TCR occurrence patterns could be studied. The later analysis used no new phenotypic data to find candidate immune exposures, relying instead on TCR beta sequences and their occurrence across donors. An earlier analysis of fewer than 700 of the donors applied high-throughput TCR beta sequencing to assess whether each TCR beta V gene segment acted as functional or pseudogenic. Donor age, sex, ethnicity and CMV serostatus were collected together with the repertoire data. Genome-wide SNP genotypes for about 60% of the roughly 700 donors were used in a later genetic analysis, which treated that subset as a discovery cohort. All discovery cohort repertoires had been generated on a single sequencing platform. HLA typing covered class I and class II loci at four-digit resolution. Typing coverage varied by locus: roughly 620-640 donors for A, B, C, DRB1 and DQB1; under 550 for DQA1; about 600 for DPA1; roughly 450 for DPB1. Roughly 5 DR-DQ haplotypes were treated as single units for association and clustering because of strong linkage in the cohort. Across under 500 genotyped donors of the cohort, an average of 235,054 unique TCR beta nucleotide sequences per donor were sequenced, and around 19% of those sequences were non-productive. The full study reports these points: A later analysis associated 15,000 or so TCR beta sequences with specific HLA alleles at a false discovery rate of 0.05. According to a later analysis, TCR association rates differed among HLA loci, with DRB1 alleles showing the most associated TCRs and HLA-C alleles showing the fewest. Broadly in line with IMGT annotations, most TCR beta V segments showed up in productive rearrangements about 90% or about 30% of the time in an earlier analysis of a few hundred of the donors. The study listed 150 to 200 TCR beta chains as associated with cytomegalovirus. According to a later analysis, parvovirus B19, influenza, CMV and Epstein-Barr virus appeared linked to several top co-occurrence clusters. A further reported finding was that TCR beta sequences accurately predicted the HLA-A and HLA-B alleles for most subjects in the first cohort. Compared with the roughly 720-donor mean, donors in an Asian-associated ancestry cluster had fewer N-insertions in productive TCRs, according to a later genetic analysis. The authors suggested that the approach could potentially be generalized to other disease states and immunological phenotypes. Correlated functional status among segregating V segments might be attributable to linkage disequilibrium, but an unknown experimental factor could not be ruled out. Over 15 rarely observed V segments, including chromosome 9 orphons, were excluded from the earlier analysis of about 600 of the donors because counts were too low. A later analysis found that HLA-associated TCR beta chains were more clonally expanded and had lower generation probabilities than equally common non-associated chains. In both the original and validation cohorts, the classifier was reported to diagnose cytomegalovirus status with high specificity and sensitivity. The sequencing pipeline was judged likely to have produced a cluster of highly shared sequence variants as a technical artifact. The 87-base-pair reads could not distinguish some IMGT-functional V segments, including TRBV6-2 and TRBV6-3, so those segments were excluded. The cohort was sequenced for TCR beta chains only, and without alpha or paired-chain data the features that could be detected were limited. A few of the identified cytomegalovirus-associated TCR beta chains were confirmed in vitro to be specific for cytomegalovirus antigens. The only immune exposure information available for the cohort was CMV serostatus. The presence/absence analyses assumed that sequencing depth was roughly uniform across donors, and that assumption may not be true. Because some donors lacked HLA typing at each locus, the association tests relied only on the typed subset. Most TCR sequences were seen in very few donors, while some public TCRs were found in many individuals. When HLA alleles, especially DR and DQ, strongly co-occurred, attributing TCR associations to individual alleles was difficult. In a later analysis, most CMV-associated TCR beta chains were found to appear HLA-restricted, with HLA associations seemingly driven largely by CMV exposure. A later genetic analysis associated a missense DCLRE1C variant with V-gene and J-gene trimming of TCR beta chains, and an independent cohort replicated the association.

This clone showed up just a few times. Its antigen remains unidentified. No base quality information exists; no much larger clone differs at one position. The protocol used for the library was the immunoSEQ multiplex PCR assay. A mixture of 60 forward primers for TCR Vbeta segments and 13 reverse primers for TCR Jbeta segments was used in the multiplex PCR. The CDR3 region of rearranged TCR beta genes was amplified from genomic DNA with a multiplex PCR assay. The Illumina HiSeq System was used to sequence the amplified TCR beta libraries as 87-base-pair reads. Concerning the study's data processing: In a later analysis, tens of millions of unique TCR beta chains were counted across the approximately 640 repertoires, and around 10 million of these chains were shared by at least two donors. To remove PCR and sequencing errors, raw reads were error-corrected and collapsed into unique sequences using a nearest-neighbor algorithm that merged closely related sequences. V, D and J gene segments were assigned by aligning CDR3 sequences to IMGT reference sequences. For a sequence to be retained, at least a six-nucleotide match to both a V gene segment and a J gene segment was required. Rearrangements were classified as productive when the CDR3 lacked stop codons and remained in frame with V and J, and all other rearrangements were classified as non-productive. CDR3 was defined by IMGT convention, running from the second conserved V-encoded cysteine to the conserved J-encoded phenylalanine. The earlier analysis of about 610 of the donors excluded sequences that lacked an unambiguous match to a single V gene segment. An earlier analysis of just under 600 of the donors called V segments functional above 56.7% productive rearrangements and segregating when the between-donor standard deviation exceeded 5%. To diagnose cytomegalovirus status from the catalog of TCR beta chain sequences, a statistical classification framework was built. A later analysis assigned V and J genes by comparing TCR nucleotide sequences with IMGT/GENE-DB human TR gene sequences. In a later analysis, CDR3 sequences and most-parsimonious VDJ recombination scenarios were assigned using the TCRdist pipeline. In a later analysis, every TCR beta chain was defined by the combination of its CDR3 amino acid sequence and its V-gene family, and reads without a unique V-gene family were dropped. As a way to deal with suspected cross-contamination and a sequencing artifact, a later analysis dropped roughly 600 nucleotide sequences that were highly shared and had low generation probability. A later analysis calculated a clonal expansion index for each public chain from normalized within-repertoire ranks of inferred template counts. Generation probabilities in a later analysis came from a VDJ recombination model fitted to out-of-frame rearrangements, and those results were checked against IGoR. A later analysis scored TCR-TCR, TCR-HLA and TCR-CMV co-occurrence with hypergeometric tests, applying a repertoire-size bias correction to TCR pairs. False discovery rates were estimated in a later analysis by permuting HLA or CMV assignments 20 times. In a later analysis, co-occurring TCRs were grouped using DBSCAN, and TCRdist sequence similarity was added for clustering within HLA-allele-positive subsets. For co-occurrence clustering, repertoires with fewer than 30,000 or more than 120,000 public chains were excluded, along with a handful of repertoires with anomalous nucleotide sharing. The table comes from immuneACCESS by way of TCRdb, which keeps in-frame sequences with V and J called. Part of the clones is missing from these tables; in studies checked, under half for an unresolved V gene and the rest for unknown reasons. That table gives V, J and clone size, and the DNA gave D and trimming. In all, the sample holds more than 100,000 clones, and around three quarters of those were seen once. The top ten constitute approximately 4.3% of the sample.

The cohort was made up of approximately 670 healthy bone marrow donors. At the time of sampling, every cohort member was nominally healthy, though immune exposures that went unrecorded were likely present. The donor was CMV seropositive and belonged to the group of about 290 seropositive cohort members. Each donor provided a peripheral blood sample, and peripheral blood mononuclear cells were used for TCR beta sequencing. Genomic DNA extraction from the blood cell samples was performed with the Qiagen DNeasy Blood Extraction Kit. Trimming takes 0 bases from V and 6 bases from J, and the germline ends sit 13 bases apart. The CDR3 spans 14 residues, from the cysteine through the phenylalanine. CDR3 DNA is the only sequence kept; it has 42 bases, read in frame from the first base. Via the germline V gene (reference sequence), CDR1 is SGHNT and CDR2 YYREEE.

Sequenced: PBMCs. This clonotype originated in a middle-aged man in good health and CMV-seropositive. The rearranged chain carries TRBV5-4 and TRBJ2-7; possibly the D gene is TRBD1, per 6 matching bases. CDR3 protein: CASSLGGGQREQYF. The DNA sequence reads TGTGCCAGCAGCTTGGGAGGGGGTCAACGCGAGCAGTACTTC.